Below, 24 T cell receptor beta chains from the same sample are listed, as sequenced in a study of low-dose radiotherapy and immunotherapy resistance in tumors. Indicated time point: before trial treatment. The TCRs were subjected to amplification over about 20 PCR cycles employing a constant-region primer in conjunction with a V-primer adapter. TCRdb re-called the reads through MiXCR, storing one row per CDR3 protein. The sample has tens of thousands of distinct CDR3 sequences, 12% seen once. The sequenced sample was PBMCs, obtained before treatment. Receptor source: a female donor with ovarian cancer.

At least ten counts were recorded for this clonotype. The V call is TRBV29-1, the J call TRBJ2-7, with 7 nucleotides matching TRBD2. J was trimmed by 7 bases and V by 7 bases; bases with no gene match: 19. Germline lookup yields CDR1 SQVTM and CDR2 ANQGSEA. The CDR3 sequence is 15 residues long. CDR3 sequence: CSAKQSPGTTMEQYF. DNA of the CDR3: TGCAGCGCAAAACAATCGCCCGGGACTACCATGGAGCAGTACTTC.

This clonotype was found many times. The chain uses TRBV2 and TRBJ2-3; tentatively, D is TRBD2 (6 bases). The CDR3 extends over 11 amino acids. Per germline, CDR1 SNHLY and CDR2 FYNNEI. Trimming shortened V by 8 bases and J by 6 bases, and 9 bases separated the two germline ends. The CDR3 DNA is TGTGCCAGCGGACTATCCGATACGCAGTATTTT. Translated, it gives CASGLSDTQYF.

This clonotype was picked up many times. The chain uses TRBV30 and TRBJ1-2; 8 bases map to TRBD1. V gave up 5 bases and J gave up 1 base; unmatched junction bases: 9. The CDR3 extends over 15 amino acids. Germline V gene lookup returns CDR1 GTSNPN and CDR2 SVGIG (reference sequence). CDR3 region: CAWLHRTGHNYGYTF. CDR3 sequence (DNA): TGTGCCTGGCTCCACCGGACAGGGCATAACTATGGCTACACCTTC.

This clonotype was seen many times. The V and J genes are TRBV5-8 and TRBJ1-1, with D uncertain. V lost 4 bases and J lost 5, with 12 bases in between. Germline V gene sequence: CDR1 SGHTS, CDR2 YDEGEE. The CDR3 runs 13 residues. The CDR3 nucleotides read TGTGCCAGCAGCCACGGCGGGGAGACTGAAGCTTTCTTT. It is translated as CASSHGGETEAFF. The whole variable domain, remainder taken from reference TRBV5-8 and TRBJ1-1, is EAGVTQSPTHLIKTRGQQATLRCSPISGHTSVYWYQQALGLGLQFLLWYDEGEERNRGNFPPRFSGRQFPNYSSELNVNALELEDSALYLCASSHGGETEAFFGQGTRLTVV.

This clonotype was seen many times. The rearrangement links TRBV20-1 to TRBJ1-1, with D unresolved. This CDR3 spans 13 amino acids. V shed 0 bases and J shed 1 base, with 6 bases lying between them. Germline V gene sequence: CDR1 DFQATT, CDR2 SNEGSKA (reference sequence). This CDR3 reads CSARDARNTEAFF. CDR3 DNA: TGCAGTGCTAGAGACGCGAGGAACACTGAAGCTTTCTTT.

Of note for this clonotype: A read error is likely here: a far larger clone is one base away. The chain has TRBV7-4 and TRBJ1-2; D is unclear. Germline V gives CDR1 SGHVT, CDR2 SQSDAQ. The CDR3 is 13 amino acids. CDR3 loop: CTSSLPVNYGYTF. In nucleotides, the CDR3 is TGTACCAGCAGTTTGCCGGTAAACTATGGCTACACCTTC. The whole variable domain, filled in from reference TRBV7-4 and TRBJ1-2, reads GAGVSQSPRYKVAKRGRDVALRCDSISGHVTLYWYRQTLGQGSEVLTYSQSDAQRDKSGRPSGRFSAERPERSVSTLKIQRTEQGDSAVYLCTSSLPVNYGYTFGSGTRLTVV.

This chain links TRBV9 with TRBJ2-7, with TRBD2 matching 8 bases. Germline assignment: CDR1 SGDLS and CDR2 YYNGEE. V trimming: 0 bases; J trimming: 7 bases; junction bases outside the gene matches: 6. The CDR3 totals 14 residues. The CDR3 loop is CASSVEPGGREQYF. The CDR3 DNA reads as TGTGCCAGCAGCGTAGAACCGGGGGGGAGAGAGCAGTACTTC.

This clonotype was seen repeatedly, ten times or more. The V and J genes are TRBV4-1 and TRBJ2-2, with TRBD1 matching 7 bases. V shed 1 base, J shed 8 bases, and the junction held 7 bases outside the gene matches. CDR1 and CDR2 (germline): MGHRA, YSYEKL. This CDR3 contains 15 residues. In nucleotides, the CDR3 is TGCGCCAGCAGCCAAGGCGCGGACAGGCCGGGGGAGCTGTTTTTT. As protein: CASSQGADRPGELFF.

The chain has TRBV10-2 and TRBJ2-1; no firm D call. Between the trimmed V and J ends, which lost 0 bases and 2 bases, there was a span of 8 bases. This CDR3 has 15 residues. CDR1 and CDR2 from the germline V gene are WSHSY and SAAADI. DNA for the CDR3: TGCGCCAGCAGTGAGTCCTGGCTTCCCTACAATGAGCAGTTCTTC. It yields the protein CASSESWLPYNEQFF.

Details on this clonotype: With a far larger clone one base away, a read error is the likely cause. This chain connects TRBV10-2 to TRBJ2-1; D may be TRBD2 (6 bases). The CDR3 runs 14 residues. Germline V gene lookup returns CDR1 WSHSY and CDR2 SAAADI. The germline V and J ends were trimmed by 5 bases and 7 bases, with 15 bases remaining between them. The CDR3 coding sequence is TGCGCCAGCAGTTTGACGGGAGCCCGGAATGAGCAGTTCTTC. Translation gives CASSLTGARNEQFF.

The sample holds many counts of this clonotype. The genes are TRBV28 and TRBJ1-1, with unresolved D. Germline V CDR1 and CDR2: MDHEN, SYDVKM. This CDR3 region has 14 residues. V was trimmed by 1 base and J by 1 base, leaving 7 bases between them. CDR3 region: CASSLSGWNTEAFF. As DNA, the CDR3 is TGTGCCAGCAGTTTATCGGGCTGGAACACTGAAGCTTTCTTT.

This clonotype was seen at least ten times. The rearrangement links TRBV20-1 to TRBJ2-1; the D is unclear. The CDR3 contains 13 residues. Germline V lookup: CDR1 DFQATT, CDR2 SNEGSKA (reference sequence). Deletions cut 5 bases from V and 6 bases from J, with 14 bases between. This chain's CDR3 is CSAYLAVGNEQFF. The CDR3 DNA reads TGCAGTGCTTACCTTGCAGTTGGCAATGAGCAGTTCTTC.

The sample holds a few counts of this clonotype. The CDR3 sequence: CASSFSPSGTSYEQFF. The CDR3 region has the DNA TGTGCCAGCAGCTTTTCCCCGTCCGGGACTAGTTATGAGCAGTTCTTC. The V gene is TRBV7-6, the J gene TRBJ2-1, with TRBD2 identical over 8 bases. The germline CDR1 and CDR2 sequences are SGHVS and FNYEAQ. This CDR3 is 16 amino acids long. J lost 8 bases, V lost 3 bases, and 12 bases had no gene match.

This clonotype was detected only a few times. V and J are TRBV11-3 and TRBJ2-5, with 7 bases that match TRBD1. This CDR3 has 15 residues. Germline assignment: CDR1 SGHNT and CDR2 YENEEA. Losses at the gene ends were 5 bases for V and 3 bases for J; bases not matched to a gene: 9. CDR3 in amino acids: CASSSRTGAKETQYF. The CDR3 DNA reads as TGTGCCAGCAGCAGCCGCACAGGGGCTAAAGAGACCCAGTACTTC. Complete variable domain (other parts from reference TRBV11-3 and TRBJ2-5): EAGVVQSPRYKIIEKKQPVAFWCNPISGHNTLYWYLQNLGQGPELLIRYENEEAVDDSQLPKDRFSAERLKGVDSTLKIQPAELGDSAVYLCASSSRTGAKETQYFGPGTRLLVL.

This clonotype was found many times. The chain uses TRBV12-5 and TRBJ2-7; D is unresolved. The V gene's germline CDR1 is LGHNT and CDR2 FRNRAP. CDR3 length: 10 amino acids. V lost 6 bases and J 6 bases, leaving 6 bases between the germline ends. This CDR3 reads CASGEREQYF. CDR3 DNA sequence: TGTGCTAGTGGGGAGCGCGAGCAGTACTTC.

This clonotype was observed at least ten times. The CDR3 DNA is TGCGCCAGCAGGAGCTCCCCTGCTACCTGGGGCGAGCAGTACTTC. Translating gives CASRSSPATWGEQYF. The V and J genes are TRBV5-1 and TRBJ2-7; D not resolved. This CDR3 comprises 15 residues. V gave up 5 bases and J gave up 6 bases, with 21 bases separating them. Germline CDR1 is SGHRS and CDR2 is YFSETQ.

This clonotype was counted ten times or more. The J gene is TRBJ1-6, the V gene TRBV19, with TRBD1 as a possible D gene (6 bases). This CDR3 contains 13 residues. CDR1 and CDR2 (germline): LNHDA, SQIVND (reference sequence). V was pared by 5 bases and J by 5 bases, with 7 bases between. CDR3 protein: CASSRTDNSPLHF. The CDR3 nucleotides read TGTGCCAGTAGTCGGACAGATAATTCACCCCTCCACTTT.

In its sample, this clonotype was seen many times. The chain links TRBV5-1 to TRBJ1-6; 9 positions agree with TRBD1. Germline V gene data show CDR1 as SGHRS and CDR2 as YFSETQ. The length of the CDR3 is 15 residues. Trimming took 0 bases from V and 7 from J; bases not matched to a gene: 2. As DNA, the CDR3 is TGCGCCAGCAGCTTGGAGGGACAGGGCAATTCACCCCTCCACTTT. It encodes CASSLEGQGNSPLHF.

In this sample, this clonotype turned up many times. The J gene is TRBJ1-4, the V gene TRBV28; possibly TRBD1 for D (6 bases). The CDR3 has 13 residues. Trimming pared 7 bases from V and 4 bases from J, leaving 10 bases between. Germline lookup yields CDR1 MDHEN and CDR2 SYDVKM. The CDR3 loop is CASIDRSNEKLFF. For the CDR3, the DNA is TGTGCCAGCATCGACAGGAGTAATGAAAAACTGTTTTTT.

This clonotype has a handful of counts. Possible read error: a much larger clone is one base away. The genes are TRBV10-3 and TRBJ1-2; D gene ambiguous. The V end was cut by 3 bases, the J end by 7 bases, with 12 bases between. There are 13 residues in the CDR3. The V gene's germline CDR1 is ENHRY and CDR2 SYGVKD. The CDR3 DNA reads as TGTGCCATCAGTGAATCCGGTCAACTTGGCTACACCTTC. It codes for CAISESGQLGYTF.

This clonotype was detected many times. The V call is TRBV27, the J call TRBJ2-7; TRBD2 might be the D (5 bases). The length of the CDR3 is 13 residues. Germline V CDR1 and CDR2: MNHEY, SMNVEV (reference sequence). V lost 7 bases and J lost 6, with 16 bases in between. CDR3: CASTTSPRGEQYF. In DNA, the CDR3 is TGTGCCAGCACCACCTCCCCTCGGGGCGAGCAGTACTTC.

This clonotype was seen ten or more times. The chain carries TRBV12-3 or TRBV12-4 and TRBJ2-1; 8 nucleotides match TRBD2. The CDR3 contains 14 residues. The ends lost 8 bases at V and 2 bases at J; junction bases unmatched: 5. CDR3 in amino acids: CASFSGVAYNEQFF. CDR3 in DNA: TGTGCCAGCTTTAGCGGGGTCGCCTACAATGAGCAGTTCTTC.

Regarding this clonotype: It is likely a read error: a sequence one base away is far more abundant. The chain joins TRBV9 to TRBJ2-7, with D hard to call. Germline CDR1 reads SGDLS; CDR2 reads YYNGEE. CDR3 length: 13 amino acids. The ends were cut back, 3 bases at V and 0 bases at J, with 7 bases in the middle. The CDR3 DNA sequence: TGTGCCAGCAGCGGGGTCCACTCCTACGAGCAGTACTTC. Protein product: CASSGVHSYEQYF. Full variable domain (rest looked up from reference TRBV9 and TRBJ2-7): DSGVTQTPKHLITATGQRVTLRCSPRSGDLSVYWYQQSLDQGLQFLIQYYNGEERAKGNILERFSAQQFPDLHSELNLSSLELGDSALYFCASSGVHSYEQYFGPGTRLTVT.

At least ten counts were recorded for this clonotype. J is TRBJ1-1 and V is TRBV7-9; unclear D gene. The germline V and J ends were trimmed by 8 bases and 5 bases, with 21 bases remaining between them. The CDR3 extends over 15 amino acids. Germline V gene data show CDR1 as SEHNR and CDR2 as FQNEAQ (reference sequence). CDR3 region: CASERASAWVTEAFF. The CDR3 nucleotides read TGTGCCAGCGAACGGGCCTCCGCTTGGGTGACTGAAGCTTTCTTT.